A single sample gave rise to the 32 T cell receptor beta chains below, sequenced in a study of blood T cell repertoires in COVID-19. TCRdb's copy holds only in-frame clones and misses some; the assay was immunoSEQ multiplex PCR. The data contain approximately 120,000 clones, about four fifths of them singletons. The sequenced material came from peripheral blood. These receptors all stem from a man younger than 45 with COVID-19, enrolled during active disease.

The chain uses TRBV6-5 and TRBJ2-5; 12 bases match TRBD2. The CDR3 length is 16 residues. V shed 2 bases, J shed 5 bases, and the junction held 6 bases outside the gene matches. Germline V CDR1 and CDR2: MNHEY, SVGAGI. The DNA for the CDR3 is TGTGCCAGCAGTTACCAAGGGACTAGCGGGTCTGAGACCCAGTACTTC. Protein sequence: CASSYQGTSGSETQYF.

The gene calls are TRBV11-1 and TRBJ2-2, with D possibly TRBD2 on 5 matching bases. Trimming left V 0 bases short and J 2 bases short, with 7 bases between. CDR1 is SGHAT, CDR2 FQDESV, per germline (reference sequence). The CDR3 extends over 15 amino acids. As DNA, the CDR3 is TGTGCCAGCAGCTTAGCGCGGGCTAACACCGGGGAGCTGTTTTTT. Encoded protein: CASSLARANTGELFF.

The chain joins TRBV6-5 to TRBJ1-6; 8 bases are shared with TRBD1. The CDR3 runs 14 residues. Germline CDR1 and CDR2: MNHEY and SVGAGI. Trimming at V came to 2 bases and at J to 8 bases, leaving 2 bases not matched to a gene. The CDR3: CASSYVQGDSPLHF. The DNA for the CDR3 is TGTGCCAGCAGTTACGTACAGGGGGATTCACCCCTCCACTTT.

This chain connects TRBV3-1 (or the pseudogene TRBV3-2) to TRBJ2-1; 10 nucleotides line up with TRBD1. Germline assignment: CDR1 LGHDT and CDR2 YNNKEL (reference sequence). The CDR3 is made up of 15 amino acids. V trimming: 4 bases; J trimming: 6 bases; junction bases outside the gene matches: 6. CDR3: CASSRRDRGFNEQFF. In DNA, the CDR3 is TGTGCCAGCAGCCGCCGGGACAGGGGATTCAATGAGCAGTTCTTC.

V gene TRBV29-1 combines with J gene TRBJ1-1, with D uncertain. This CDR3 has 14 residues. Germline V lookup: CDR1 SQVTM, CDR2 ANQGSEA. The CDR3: CIPERSGMNTEAFF. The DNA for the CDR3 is TGCATCCCGGAAAGGTCGGGTATGAACACTGAAGCTTTCTTT.

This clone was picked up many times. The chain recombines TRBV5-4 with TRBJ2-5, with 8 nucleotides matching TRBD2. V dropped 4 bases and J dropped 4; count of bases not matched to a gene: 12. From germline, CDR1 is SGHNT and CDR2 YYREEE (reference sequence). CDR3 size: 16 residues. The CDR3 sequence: CASSPIPGSGAETQYF. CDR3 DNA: TGTGCCAGCAGCCCCATCCCGGGTAGCGGGGCAGAGACCCAGTACTTC.

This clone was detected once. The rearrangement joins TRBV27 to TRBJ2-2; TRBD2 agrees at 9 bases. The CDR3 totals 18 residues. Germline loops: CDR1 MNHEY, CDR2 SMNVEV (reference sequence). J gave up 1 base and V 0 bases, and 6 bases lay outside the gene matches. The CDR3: CASSLSGAAGGNTGELFF. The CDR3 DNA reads TGTGCCAGCAGTTTATCGGGGGCAGCGGGAGGGAACACCGGGGAGCTGTTTTTT.

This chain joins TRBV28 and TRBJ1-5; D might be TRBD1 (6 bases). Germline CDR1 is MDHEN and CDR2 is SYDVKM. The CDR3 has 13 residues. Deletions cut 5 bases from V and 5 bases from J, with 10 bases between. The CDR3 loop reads CASSPTGYQPQHF. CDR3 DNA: TGTGCCAGCAGTCCGACAGGATATCAGCCCCAGCATTTT.

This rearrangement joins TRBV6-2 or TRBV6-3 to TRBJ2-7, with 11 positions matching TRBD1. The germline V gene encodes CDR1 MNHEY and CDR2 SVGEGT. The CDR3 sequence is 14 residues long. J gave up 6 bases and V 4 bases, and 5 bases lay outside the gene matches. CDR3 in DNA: TGTGCCAGCAGTTTCTGGACAGGGGGCCTCGAGCAGTACTTC. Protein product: CASSFWTGGLEQYF.

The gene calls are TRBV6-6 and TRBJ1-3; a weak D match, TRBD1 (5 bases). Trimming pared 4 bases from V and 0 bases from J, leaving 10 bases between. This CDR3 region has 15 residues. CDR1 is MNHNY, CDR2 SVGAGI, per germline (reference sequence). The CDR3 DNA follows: TGTGCCAGCAGTTCTTGGGGACTCTCTGGAAACACCATATATTTT. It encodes CASSSWGLSGNTIYF.

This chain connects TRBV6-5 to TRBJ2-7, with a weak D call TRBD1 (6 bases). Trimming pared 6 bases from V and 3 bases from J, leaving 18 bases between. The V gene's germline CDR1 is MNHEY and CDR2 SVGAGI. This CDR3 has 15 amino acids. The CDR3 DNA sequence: TGTGCCAGCAGCGCTAAGACCGGACAGAACTACGAGCAGTACTTC. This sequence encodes CASSAKTGQNYEQYF.

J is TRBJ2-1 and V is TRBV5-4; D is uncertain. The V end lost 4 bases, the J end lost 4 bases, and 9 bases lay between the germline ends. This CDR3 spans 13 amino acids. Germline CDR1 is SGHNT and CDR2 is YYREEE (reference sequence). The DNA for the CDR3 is TGTGCCAGCAGCCCGAGGATTTACAATGAGCAGTTCTTC. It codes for CASSPRIYNEQFF.

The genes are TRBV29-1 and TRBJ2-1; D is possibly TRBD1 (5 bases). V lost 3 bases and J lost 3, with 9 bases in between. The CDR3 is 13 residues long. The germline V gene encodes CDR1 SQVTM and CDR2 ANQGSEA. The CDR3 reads CSVDDSNYNEQFF. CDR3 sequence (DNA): TGCAGCGTTGATGACAGTAACTACAATGAGCAGTTCTTC.

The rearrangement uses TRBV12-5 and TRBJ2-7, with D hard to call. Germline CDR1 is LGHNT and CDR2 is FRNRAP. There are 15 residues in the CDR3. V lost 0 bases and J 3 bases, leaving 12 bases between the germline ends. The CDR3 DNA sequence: TGTGCTAGTGGTTTGGTACTATCACCTTACTACGAGCAGTACTTC. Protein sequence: CASGLVLSPYYEQYF.

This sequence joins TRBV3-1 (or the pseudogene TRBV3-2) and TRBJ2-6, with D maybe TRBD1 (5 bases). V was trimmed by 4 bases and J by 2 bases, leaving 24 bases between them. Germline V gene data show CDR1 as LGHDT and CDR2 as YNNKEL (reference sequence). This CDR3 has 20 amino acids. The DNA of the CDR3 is TGTGCCAGCAGCCCCCGAATGTTGGGCACGACAGTCCCTGGGGCCAACGTCCTGACTTTC. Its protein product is CASSPRMLGTTVPGANVLTF.

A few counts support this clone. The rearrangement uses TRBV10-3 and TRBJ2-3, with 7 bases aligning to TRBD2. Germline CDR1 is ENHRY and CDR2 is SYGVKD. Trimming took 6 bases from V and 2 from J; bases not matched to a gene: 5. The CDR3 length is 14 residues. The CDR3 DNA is TGTGCCATCAGCACTCTAGCGGACACAGATACGCAGTATTTT. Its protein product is CAISTLADTDTQYF.

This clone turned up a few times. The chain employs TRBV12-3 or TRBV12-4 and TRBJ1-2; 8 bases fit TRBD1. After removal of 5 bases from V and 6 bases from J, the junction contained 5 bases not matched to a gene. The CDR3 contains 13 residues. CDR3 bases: TGTGCCAGCAGTCCGGACAGGGCTCATGGCTACACCTTC. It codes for CASSPDRAHGYTF.

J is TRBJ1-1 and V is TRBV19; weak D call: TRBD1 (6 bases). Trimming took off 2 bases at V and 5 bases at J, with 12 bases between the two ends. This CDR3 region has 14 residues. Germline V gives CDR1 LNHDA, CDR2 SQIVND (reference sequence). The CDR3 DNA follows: TGTGCCAGTAGTATAAGTTCAGGGGAGACTGAAGCTTTCTTT. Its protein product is CASSISSGETEAFF.

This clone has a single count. The CDR3 here is CASSQGGQGREKLFF. As DNA, the CDR3 is TGCGCCAGCAGCCAAGGTGGGCAGGGTCGGGAAAAACTGTTTTTT. The chain is built from TRBV4-1 and TRBJ1-4, with D possibly matching TRBD1 (5 bases). Germline V lookup: CDR1 MGHRA, CDR2 YSYEKL. This CDR3 region has 15 residues. Trimming left V 1 base short and J 8 bases short, with 14 bases between.

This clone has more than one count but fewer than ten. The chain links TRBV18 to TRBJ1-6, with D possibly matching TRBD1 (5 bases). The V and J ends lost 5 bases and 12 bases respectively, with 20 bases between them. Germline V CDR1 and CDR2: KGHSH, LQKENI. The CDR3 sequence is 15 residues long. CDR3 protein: CASSSRGLFGGPLHF. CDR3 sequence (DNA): TGTGCCAGCTCATCCCGGGGCCTCTTCGGGGGACCCCTCCACTTT.

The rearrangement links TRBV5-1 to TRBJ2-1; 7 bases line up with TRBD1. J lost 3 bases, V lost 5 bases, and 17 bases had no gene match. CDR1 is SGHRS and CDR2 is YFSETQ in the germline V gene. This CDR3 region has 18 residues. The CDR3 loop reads CASRIIIRTGEFYNEQFF. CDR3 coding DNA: TGCGCCAGCAGGATAATTATCAGGACAGGCGAATTCTACAATGAGCAGTTCTTC.

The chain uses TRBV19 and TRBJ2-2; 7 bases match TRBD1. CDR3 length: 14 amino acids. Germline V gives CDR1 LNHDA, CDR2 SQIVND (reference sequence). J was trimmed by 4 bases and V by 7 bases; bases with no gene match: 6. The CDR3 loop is CASKPTGFTGELFF. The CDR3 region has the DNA TGTGCCAGTAAACCGACAGGGTTCACCGGGGAGCTGTTTTTT.

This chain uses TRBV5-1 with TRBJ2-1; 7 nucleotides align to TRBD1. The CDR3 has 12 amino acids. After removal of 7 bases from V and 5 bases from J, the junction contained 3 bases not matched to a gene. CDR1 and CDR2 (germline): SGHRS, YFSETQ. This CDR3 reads CASGTGDNEQFF. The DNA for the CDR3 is TGCGCCAGCGGTACAGGGGACAATGAGCAGTTCTTC.

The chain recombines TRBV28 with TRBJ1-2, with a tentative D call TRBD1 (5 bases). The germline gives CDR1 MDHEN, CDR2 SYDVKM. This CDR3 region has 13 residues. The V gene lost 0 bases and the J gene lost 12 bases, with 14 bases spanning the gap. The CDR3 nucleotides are TGTGCCAGCAGTTTATGGCAAAGGGGTATGGACACCTTC. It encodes CASSLWQRGMDTF.

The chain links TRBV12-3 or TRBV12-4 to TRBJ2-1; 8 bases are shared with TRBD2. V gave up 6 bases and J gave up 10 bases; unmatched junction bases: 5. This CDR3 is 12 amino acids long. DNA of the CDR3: TGTGCCAGCAGGACGATAGCGGGGGAGCAGTTCTTC. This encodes CASRTIAGEQFF.

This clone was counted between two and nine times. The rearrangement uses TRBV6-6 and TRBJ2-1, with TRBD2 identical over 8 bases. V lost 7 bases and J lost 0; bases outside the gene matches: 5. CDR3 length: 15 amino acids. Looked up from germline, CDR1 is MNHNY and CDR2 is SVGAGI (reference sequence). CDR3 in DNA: TGTGCCAGCAACATCGGGGGGGACTCCTACAATGAGCAGTTCTTC. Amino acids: CASNIGGDSYNEQFF.

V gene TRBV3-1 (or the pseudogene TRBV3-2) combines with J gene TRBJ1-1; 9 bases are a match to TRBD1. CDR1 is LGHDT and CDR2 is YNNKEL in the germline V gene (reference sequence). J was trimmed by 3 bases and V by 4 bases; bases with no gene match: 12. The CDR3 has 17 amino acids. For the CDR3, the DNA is TGTGCCAGCAGCCCCCCGGGACAGGGTGTCCGGGACACTGAAGCTTTCTTT. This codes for CASSPPGQGVRDTEAFF.

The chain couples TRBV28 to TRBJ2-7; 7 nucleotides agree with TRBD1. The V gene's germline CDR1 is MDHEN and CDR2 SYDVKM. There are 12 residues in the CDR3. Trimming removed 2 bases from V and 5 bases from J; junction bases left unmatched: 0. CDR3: CASSLTGDEQYF. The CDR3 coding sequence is TGTGCCAGCAGTTTAACAGGGGACGAGCAGTACTTC.

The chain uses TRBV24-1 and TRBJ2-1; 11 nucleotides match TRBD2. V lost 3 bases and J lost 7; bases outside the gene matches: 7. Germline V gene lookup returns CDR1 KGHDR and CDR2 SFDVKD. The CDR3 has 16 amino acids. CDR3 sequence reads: CATSDQIAGGHNEQFF. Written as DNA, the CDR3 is TGTGCCACCAGTGATCAAATAGCGGGGGGGCATAATGAGCAGTTCTTC.

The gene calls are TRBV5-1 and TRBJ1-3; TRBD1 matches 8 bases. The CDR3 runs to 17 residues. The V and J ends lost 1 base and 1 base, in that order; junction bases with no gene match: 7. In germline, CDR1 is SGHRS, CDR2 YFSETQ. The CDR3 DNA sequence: TGCGCCAGCAGCTTGACGACAGGGGAACTATCTGGAAACACCATATATTTT. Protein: CASSLTTGELSGNTIYF.

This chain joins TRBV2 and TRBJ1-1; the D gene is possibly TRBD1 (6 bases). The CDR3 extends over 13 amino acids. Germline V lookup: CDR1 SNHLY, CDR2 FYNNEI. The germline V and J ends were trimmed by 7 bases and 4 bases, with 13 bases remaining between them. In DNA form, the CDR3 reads TGTGCCAGCAAAATGACAGGCCTCACTGAAGCTTTCTTT. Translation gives CASKMTGLTEAFF.

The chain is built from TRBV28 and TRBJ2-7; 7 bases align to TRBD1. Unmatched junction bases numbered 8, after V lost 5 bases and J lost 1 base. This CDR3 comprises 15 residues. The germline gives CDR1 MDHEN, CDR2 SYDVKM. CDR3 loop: CASSDSGTDSYEQYF. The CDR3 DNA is TGTGCCAGCAGTGACTCGGGGACAGATTCCTACGAGCAGTACTTC.